The subject of this entry is one T cell receptor beta chain. The antigen is undetermined. These data originate in a study of T cell responses to AZD1222 COVID-19 vaccine. This CDR3 region has 11 residues. V was shortened by 6 bases and J by 6 bases, with 10 bases between the two germline ends. From germline, CDR1 is DFQATT and CDR2 SNEGSKA (reference sequence). Whole-study findings and limits: Across the whole spike, CD4 TCRs peaked at regions 160-218 and 743-854. White British ancestry dominated among donors, who included more females, and clonal diversity was possibly underestimated. Repertoire sampling occurred only after the peak T cell response. Reportedly, nearly half of unique spike TCRs recognized epitopes outside B.1.351/B.1.1.7 mutations.

Sequencing was performed with immunoSEQ multiplex PCR; in TCRdb, only in-frame clones are kept and a portion is missing. The data show around 140,000 clones, with more than 85% seen just once and more than 1.2% held by the top ten. The sample consisted of peripheral blood, taken on day 0 of AZD1222 vaccination. The chain uses TRBV20-1 and TRBJ2-3; D unresolved. This clonotype was obtained from an adult in good health. The CDR3 DNA reads as TGCAGTGCCCCTCGGGCGGATACGCAGTATTTT. Translation: CSAPRADTQYF.